Shown below are 20 T cell receptor beta chains from a single sample sequenced in a study of read filtering for tumor transcriptome and immune sequencing. From approximately 430 ng of RNA, a library with molecular barcoded alpha/delta and beta/gamma adaptors was made. TCRdb independently ran MiXCR on the reads; one entry per CDR3 protein. Here the sample spans roughly 130,000 distinct CDR3 sequences, over 10% being singletons. Material for sequencing was a population of CD138-negative cells sorted from bone marrow. Receptors originate from a donor at least 40 years old with multiple myeloma.

This clonotype was observed a handful of times. The chain combines TRBV12-3 or TRBV12-4 with TRBJ1-5, with D possibly matching TRBD1 (6 bases). This CDR3 comprises 14 residues. Trimming pared 7 bases from V and 5 bases from J, leaving 15 bases between. CDR3 residues: CASTLMTGDQPQHF. The CDR3 region has the DNA TGTGCCAGCACCCTGATGACAGGAGATCAGCCCCAGCATTTT.

As regards this clonotype: A much larger clone differs by one base, so this may be a read error. The chain joins TRBV20-1 to TRBJ2-3; 8 nucleotides align to TRBD2. V lost 8 bases and J lost 4; bases outside the gene matches: 14. Per the germline V gene, CDR1 is DFQATT and CDR2 is SNEGSKA (reference sequence). The CDR3 contains 15 residues. The CDR3 loop reads CSTPVAGGAPDTQYF. The CDR3 DNA is TGCAGTACTCCGGTTGCCGGGGGGGCCCCAGATACGCAGTATTTT.

This clonotype has a count of ten or more. The rearrangement joins TRBV5-5 to TRBJ2-1; 12 nucleotides align to TRBD2. V was clipped by 4 bases and J by 1 base; unmatched bases: 9. The CDR3 is 18 residues long. Germline loops: CDR1 SGHKS, CDR2 YYEKEE (reference sequence). CDR3 amino acids: CASSGAGLAGSSYNEQFF. The CDR3 bases are TGTGCCAGCAGCGGTGCTGGACTAGCGGGAAGTTCCTACAATGAGCAGTTCTTC.

This clonotype was found many times. The V gene is TRBV29-1, the J gene TRBJ2-1; 7 nucleotides match TRBD1. With V trimmed by 2 bases and J by 4 bases, 5 bases remained unmatched. The germline gives CDR1 SQVTM, CDR2 ANQGSEA. The CDR3 loop spans 14 amino acids. CDR3 DNA sequence: TGCAGCGTTGAAAGGGGGCGGTCGTACAATGAGCAGTTCTTC. Its protein is CSVERGRSYNEQFF.

This clonotype was observed many times. This chain connects TRBV27 to TRBJ1-5; no clear D. The CDR3 runs 15 residues. Trimming took 2 bases from V and 0 from J, leaving 8 bases between them. CDR1 is MNHEY, CDR2 SMNVEV, per germline (reference sequence). The CDR3, as DNA: TGTGCCAGCAGTTTAGACGGCTATAGCAATCAGCCCCAGCATTTT. This encodes CASSLDGYSNQPQHF.

This clonotype was counted at least ten times. This sequence joins TRBV5-1 and TRBJ1-1; D is unresolved. Trimming left V 0 bases short and J 1 base short, with 13 bases between. The V gene's germline CDR1 is SGHRS and CDR2 YFSETQ. The CDR3 is made up of 16 amino acids. CDR3 nucleotides: TGCGCCAGCAGCTTGGCCGGAGTGACGGAGAACACTGAAGCTTTCTTT. Its protein is CASSLAGVTENTEAFF. Full variable domain (outside the CDR3, taken from reference TRBV5-1 and TRBJ1-1): KAGVTQTPRYLIKTRGQQVTLSCSPISGHRSVSWYQQTPGQGLQFLFEYFSETQRNKGNFPGRFSGRQFSNSRSEMNVSTLELGDSALYLCASSLAGVTENTEAFFGQGTRLTVV.

The table lists this clonotype with many counts. The V and J genes are TRBV7-3 and TRBJ2-3; TRBD2 aligns across 11 bases. V lost 5 bases to trimming and J lost 4 bases; unmatched junction nucleotides: 8. Per germline, CDR1 SGHTA and CDR2 FQGTGA. This CDR3 comprises 16 residues. CDR3 in DNA: TGTGCCAGCAGCGAACAACTAGCGGGAGTCGCAGATACGCAGTATTTT. It codes for CASSEQLAGVADTQYF.

The CDR3 loop is CASSSQIWRKLFF. CDR3 coding DNA: TGTGCCAGCAGTTCTCAAATCTGGAGAAAACTGTTTTTT. The rearrangement links TRBV12-3 or TRBV12-4 to TRBJ1-4, with D uncertain. This CDR3 comprises 13 residues. V lost 4 bases and J lost 10, with 13 bases in between.

This clonotype was seen more than once but under ten times. The rearrangement joins TRBV5-1 to TRBJ1-5; TRBD1 is a possible D gene (6 bases). Germline V CDR1 and CDR2: SGHRS, YFSETQ. Trimming stripped 4 bases from V and 5 bases from J, with 16 bases between. The CDR3 is 15 residues long. CDR3 DNA: TGCGCCAGCAGCCCGAACCAGGGGAGGTATCAGCCCCAGCATTTT. Residues: CASSPNQGRYQPQHF. Variable domain in full (rest from reference TRBV5-1 and TRBJ1-5): KAGVTQTPRYLIKTRGQQVTLSCSPISGHRSVSWYQQTPGQGLQFLFEYFSETQRNKGNFPGRFSGRQFSNSRSEMNVSTLELGDSALYLCASSPNQGRYQPQHFGDGTRLSIL.

The chain links TRBV19 to TRBJ1-1; D is undetermined. The CDR3 contains 12 residues. The germline gives CDR1 LNHDA, CDR2 SQIVND (reference sequence). V was pared by 3 bases and J by 6 bases, with 8 bases between. The CDR3 loop reads CASSIPPAEAFF. CDR3 bases: TGTGCCAGTAGTATTCCCCCCGCTGAAGCTTTCTTT.

In its sample, this clonotype was seen many times. The V and J genes are TRBV6-1 and TRBJ2-2; D not resolved. Germline assignment: CDR1 MNHNS and CDR2 SASEGT. Trimming pared 6 bases from V and 4 bases from J, leaving 12 bases between. This CDR3 comprises 14 residues. The CDR3 sequence: CASSLDTVTGELFF. The CDR3 nucleotides read TGTGCCAGCAGCCTAGACACGGTCACCGGGGAGCTGTTTTTT.

To note about this clonotype: Germline is not matched at one junction end, which may reflect a read error. The rearrangement joins TRBV7-9 to TRBJ2-5, with TRBD2 identical over 12 bases. Germline-derived CDR1 and CDR2 are SEHNR and FQNEAQ (reference sequence). CDR3 size: 15 residues. The CDR3 sequence: CASSYGLAGQETQYF. The CDR3 DNA reads TGTGCAAGCAGCTACGGACTAGCGGGACAAGAGACCCAGTACTTC.

This clonotype appeared many times. The V and J genes are TRBV3-1 and TRBJ1-1; D gene uncertain. Trimming left V 1 base short and J 7 bases short, with 13 bases between. The CDR3 is made up of 14 amino acids. Germline assignment: CDR1 LGHDT and CDR2 YNNKEL (reference sequence). The CDR3: CASSQAAAGSEAFF. The CDR3 DNA follows: TGTGCCAGCAGCCAAGCGGCGGCCGGCAGTGAAGCTTTCTTT.

This clonotype showed up just a few times. At one end, the junction sequence differs from germline, possibly due to a read error. The rearrangement joins TRBV5-4 to TRBJ2-1; 11 bases map to TRBD2. CDR3 size: 17 residues. The germline V gene encodes CDR1 SGHNT and CDR2 YYREEE (reference sequence). For the CDR3, the DNA is TGCGCCAGCAGCCGAATAAGACTAGCGGGAAGCTACAATGAGCGGTTCTTC. As protein: CASSRIRLAGSYNERFF.

This clonotype appeared many times. The CDR3 coding sequence is TGCGCCAGCAGCTTGTCGGTCGGGAGCTCCTACAATGAGCAGTTCTTC. The encoded protein is CASSLSVGSSYNEQFF. This sequence joins TRBV5-1 and TRBJ2-1; the D gene is possibly TRBD2 (6 bases). Trimming removed 1 base from V and 0 bases from J, with 11 bases in between. CDR1 and CDR2 from the germline V gene are SGHRS and YFSETQ. The CDR3 runs 16 residues.

This clonotype was seen repeatedly, ten times or more. This rearrangement joins TRBV7-2 to TRBJ2-1; tentatively, D is TRBD2 (6 bases). Deletions cut 5 bases from V and 7 bases from J, with 15 bases between. The CDR3 is 14 amino acids. The germline V gene encodes CDR1 SGHTA and CDR2 FQGNSA. The CDR3 DNA reads TGTGCCAGCAGCCCTCCGGAGGGCCGGAATGAGCAGTTCTTC. This encodes CASSPPEGRNEQFF.

This clonotype was seen many times. The chain's CDR3 is CASGPPGQGWTEAFF. CDR3 nucleotides: TGTGCTAGTGGTCCCCCTGGGCAGGGATGGACTGAAGCTTTCTTT. The rearrangement joins TRBV12-5 to TRBJ1-1, with a possible D match to TRBD1 (5 bases). The CDR3 has 15 amino acids. Trimming pared 5 bases from V and 5 bases from J, leaving 18 bases between. CDR1 and CDR2 from the germline V gene are LGHNT and FRNRAP.

A few counts support this clonotype. The chain has TRBV7-9 and TRBJ2-1; D is possibly TRBD1 or TRBD2 (5 bases each). The V end lost 4 bases, the J end lost 6 bases, and 16 bases lay between the germline ends. The CDR3 covers 15 residues. Germline lookup yields CDR1 SEHNR and CDR2 FQNEAQ (reference sequence). The CDR3 protein is CASSSTRDLFNEQFF. CDR3 DNA sequence: TGTGCCAGCAGCTCCACTAGGGACCTCTTCAATGAGCAGTTCTTC.

In its sample, this clonotype was seen many times. J is TRBJ2-6 and V is TRBV13; D is uncertain. The germline V gene encodes CDR1 PRHDT and CDR2 FYEKMQ (reference sequence). Trimming removed 6 bases from V and 0 bases from J, with 9 bases in between. The length of the CDR3 is 15 residues. The DNA for the CDR3 is TGTGCCAGCAGTTTACGGATCTCTGGGGCCAACGTCCTGACTTTC. This sequence encodes CASSLRISGANVLTF.

This clonotype was seen ten or more times. V usage is TRBV29-1 and J usage is TRBJ2-1; 11 nucleotides line up with TRBD2. CDR1 is SQVTM and CDR2 is ANQGSEA in the germline V gene. V lost 4 bases to trimming and J lost 4 bases; unmatched junction nucleotides: 0. The CDR3 is made up of 13 amino acids. This CDR3 reads CSVGTSGYNEQFF. The CDR3 DNA reads as TGCAGCGTTGGGACTAGCGGGTACAATGAGCAGTTCTTC.